Shown below are 27 T cell receptor beta chains from a single sample sequenced in a study of control samples from healthy donors and cancer patients. Profiling relied on immunoSEQ multiplex PCR, and the TCRdb table lists in-frame clones only, not all of them. The sample lists roughly 20,000 clones, around 84% seen once, with around 32% in the top ten. The sequenced sample was PBMCs. The origin of the receptors is a woman in her 70s with lung cancer.

The chain employs TRBV3-1 (or the pseudogene TRBV3-2) and TRBJ2-7; D possibly corresponds to TRBD2 (6 bases). The CDR3 contains 15 residues. The V end was cut by 2 bases, the J end by 4 bases, with 15 bases between. The germline gives CDR1 LGHDT, CDR2 YNNKEL (reference sequence). CDR3 sequence reads: CASSQISSGPYEQYF. In DNA, the CDR3 is TGTGCCAGCAGCCAAATTTCCAGCGGGCCGTACGAGCAGTACTTC.

This clone was seen a handful of times. This chain uses TRBV11-1 with TRBJ1-2, with TRBD1 matching over 8 bases. Germline CDR1 SGHAT, CDR2 FQDESV (reference sequence). With 5 bases clipped from V and 8 bases from J, the junction kept 10 bases outside the gene matches. The CDR3 is 14 residues long. The CDR3: CASSPDREVPGYTF. The CDR3 region has the DNA TGTGCCAGCAGCCCGGACAGGGAAGTCCCCGGCTACACCTTC.

Only one count was recorded for this clone. The rearrangement links TRBV18 to TRBJ2-1; TRBD2 matches 9 bases. This CDR3 contains 15 residues. The ends lost 6 bases at V and 6 bases at J; junction bases unmatched: 9. The V gene's germline CDR1 is KGHSH and CDR2 LQKENI. CDR3 sequence reads: CASSRTSDLGNEQFF. The CDR3 nucleotides are TGTGCCAGCTCTCGGACTAGCGACCTCGGCAATGAGCAGTTCTTC.

The chain is built from TRBV12-3 or TRBV12-4 and TRBJ1-2, with no clear D. The CDR3 spans 13 residues. V was trimmed by 4 bases and J by 5 bases, leaving 11 bases between them. The CDR3, as DNA: TGTGCCAGCAGTTCGGCGGAACTATATGGCTACACCTTC. This codes for CASSSAELYGYTF.

The chain joins TRBV18 to TRBJ2-7; the D gene is possibly TRBD1 (6 bases). Trimming took off 3 bases at V and 5 bases at J, with 17 bases between the two ends. Germline V gene sequence: CDR1 KGHSH, CDR2 LQKENI. The CDR3 is 15 residues long. The CDR3 bases are TGTGCCAGCTCACCCCCATTGGGGGCGGGCCACGAGCAGTACTTC. Translation: CASSPPLGAGHEQYF.

The rearrangement uses TRBV30 and TRBJ2-3; D remains unclear. In germline, CDR1 is GTSNPN, CDR2 SVGIG (reference sequence). Trimming took 5 bases from V and 0 from J, leaving 6 bases between them. CDR3 size: 12 residues. The CDR3 loop is CAWSVSTDTQYF. The CDR3 DNA follows: TGTGCCTGGTCGGTAAGCACAGATACGCAGTATTTT.

The rearrangement links TRBV30 to TRBJ1-1; D may be TRBD1 (5 bases). The CDR3 contains 16 residues. V was shortened by 1 base and J by 4 bases, with 19 bases between the two germline ends. The germline gives CDR1 GTSNPN, CDR2 SVGIG (reference sequence). As DNA, the CDR3 is TGTGCCTGGAGTGACGGGGCAGGGCCTATGAGCACTGAAGCTTTCTTT. Its translation is CAWSDGAGPMSTEAFF.

CDR3 sequence reads: CASSWDRRYTGELFF. DNA of the CDR3: TGTGCCAGCAGCTGGGACAGGCGGTACACCGGGGAGCTGTTTTTT. The chain carries TRBV5-6 and TRBJ2-2, with 8 bases identical to TRBD1. Germline CDR1 reads SGHDT; CDR2 reads YYEEEE. This CDR3 has 15 residues. V shed 3 bases and J 3 bases; nucleotides not matched to a gene: 4.

This clone showed up just once. J is TRBJ2-5 and V is TRBV28; weak D call: TRBD2 (6 bases). The CDR3 runs to 12 residues. V dropped 5 bases and J dropped 3 bases, with 7 bases sitting between them. Looked up from germline, CDR1 is MDHEN and CDR2 is SYDVKM. CDR3 sequence reads: CASSGGKETQYF. The CDR3, as DNA: TGTGCCAGCAGTGGGGGGAAAGAGACCCAGTACTTC.

This chain links TRBV11-2 with TRBJ2-6; D is undetermined. Germline V gene lookup returns CDR1 SGHAT and CDR2 FQNNGV. The length of the CDR3 is 15 residues. Trimming took off 2 bases at V and 0 bases at J, with 5 bases between the two ends. As DNA, the CDR3 is TGTGCCAGCAGCTTAATCCGCTCTGGGGCCAACGTCCTGACTTTC. As protein: CASSLIRSGANVLTF.

The gene calls are TRBV28 and TRBJ1-5; TRBD1 is a possible D gene (5 bases). There are 15 residues in the CDR3. Between the trimmed V and J ends, which lost 3 bases and 0 bases, there was a span of 9 bases. The germline V gene encodes CDR1 MDHEN and CDR2 SYDVKM. CDR3 nucleotide sequence: TGTGCCAGCAGTTTGGGGACTTATAGCAATCAGCCCCAGCATTTT. Translated: CASSLGTYSNQPQHF.

The chain carries TRBV6-1 and TRBJ2-7, with 10 bases aligning to TRBD1. With V trimmed by 1 base and J by 3 bases, 3 bases remained unmatched. The length of the CDR3 is 15 residues. From germline, CDR1 is MNHNS and CDR2 SASEGT. The CDR3 bases are TGTGCCAGCAGTGAAGTGGGACAGGGGTTCTACGAGCAGTACTTC. This sequence encodes CASSEVGQGFYEQYF.

Sample share makes this clone medium-sized (0.01 to 0.1%). The chain joins TRBV27 to TRBJ2-5; D is unclear. In germline, CDR1 is MNHEY, CDR2 SMNVEV (reference sequence). CDR3 length: 12 amino acids. With 8 bases removed from V and 4 bases from J, the gap between germline ends came to 11 bases. The CDR3 protein is CASALLGETQYF. CDR3 DNA: TGTGCCAGCGCTCTTCTCGGAGAGACCCAGTACTTC.

This sequence joins TRBV2 and TRBJ1-5; a weak D match, TRBD1 (5 bases). There are 16 residues in the CDR3. Trimming cost V 6 bases and J 0 bases, with 15 bases left between them. CDR1 SNHLY and CDR2 FYNNEI come from the germline V gene. CDR3 coding DNA: TGTGCCAGCAGCTCGGGACCCATTCATAGCAATCAGCCCCAGCATTTT. It specifies CASSSGPIHSNQPQHF.

This clone appeared a few times. The CDR3 spells CASSAGGDQPQHF. DNA of the CDR3: TGCGCCAGCAGCGCGGGGGGGGATCAGCCCCAGCATTTT. V gene TRBV5-1 combines with J gene TRBJ1-5, with a weak D call TRBD1 (5 bases). Trimming cost V 4 bases and J 5 bases, with 10 bases left between them. Germline V gives CDR1 SGHRS, CDR2 YFSETQ. This CDR3 spans 13 amino acids.

This chain connects TRBV7-8 to TRBJ1-1, with D possibly TRBD1 on 6 matching bases. This CDR3 is built from 14 residues. Germline CDR1 SGHVS, CDR2 FQNEAQ. Trimming took off 11 bases at V and 1 base at J, with 17 bases between the two ends. The DNA of the CDR3 is TGTGCCCGGAACTCAGGGGTTAGGAACACTGAAGCTTTCTTT. This encodes CARNSGVRNTEAFF.

The chain has TRBV28 and TRBJ1-2; D is ambiguous. V was cut by 9 bases and J by 0 bases, with 17 bases left in between. Germline V lookup: CDR1 MDHEN, CDR2 SYDVKM. The CDR3 is 15 amino acids. In nucleotides, the CDR3 is TGTGCCAGTGGATCGACCGGGGTTTCTAACTATGGCTACACCTTC. Its translation: CASGSTGVSNYGYTF.

The chain is built from TRBV24-1 and TRBJ1-5; TRBD1 might be the D (6 bases). CDR1 is KGHDR and CDR2 is SFDVKD in the germline V gene. V lost 4 bases to trimming and J lost 3 bases, with 12 bases between them. The CDR3 contains 15 residues. As DNA, the CDR3 is TGTGCCACCAGTGAGGCCGGACAGTACAATCAGCCCCAGCATTTT. This encodes CATSEAGQYNQPQHF.

This chain uses TRBV27 with TRBJ1-5, with 7 bases aligning to TRBD1. Germline loops: CDR1 MNHEY, CDR2 SMNVEV (reference sequence). CDR3 length equals 15 residues. Germline trimming cut 5 bases from V and 7 bases from J; bases unmatched to any gene: 11. The DNA of the CDR3 is TGTGCCAGCAGTCTAAACGAGGGGGCATGGCAGCCCCAGCATTTT. It codes for CASSLNEGAWQPQHF.

This chain joins TRBV19 and TRBJ1-4, with 10 bases lining up with TRBD1. The V gene end was trimmed by 3 bases and the J gene end by 0 bases; junction bases not matched to a gene: 7. This CDR3 region has 18 residues. Per the germline V gene, CDR1 is LNHDA and CDR2 is SQIVND (reference sequence). The CDR3 sequence: CASSIDRGQGATNEKLFF. The CDR3 region has the DNA TGTGCCAGTAGTATTGACAGGGGGCAGGGAGCAACTAATGAAAAACTGTTTTTT.

The chain is built from TRBV28 and TRBJ2-7, with TRBD2 matching over 11 bases. CDR3 size: 15 residues. V shed 5 bases and J 0 bases; nucleotides not matched to a gene: 3. Per the germline V gene, CDR1 is MDHEN and CDR2 is SYDVKM. CDR3 in DNA: TGTGCCAGCAGTGAACTAGCGGGAGTCTCCTACGAGCAGTACTTC. Translating it yields CASSELAGVSYEQYF.

This clone occurred once. V usage is TRBV11-3 and J usage is TRBJ2-2; D not certain. The V end was cut by 1 base, the J end by 0 bases, with 3 bases between. The CDR3 length is 14 residues. CDR1 is SGHNT and CDR2 is YENEEA in the germline V gene. The CDR3: CASSLATNTGELFF. The CDR3 DNA is TGTGCCAGCAGCTTAGCTACGAACACCGGGGAGCTGTTTTTT.

The V gene is TRBV11-2, the J gene TRBJ1-6; no clear D gene. The CDR3 is 13 residues long. Germline-derived CDR1 and CDR2 are SGHAT and FQNNGV. Trimming pared 4 bases from V and 9 bases from J, leaving 10 bases between. Here the CDR3 DNA reads TGTGCCAGCAGCTATGAGATGGGTTCACCCCTCCACTTT. It yields the protein CASSYEMGSPLHF.

The J gene is TRBJ1-6, the V gene TRBV7-9; TRBD1 aligns across 10 bases. CDR3 length: 17 residues. In germline, CDR1 is SEHNR, CDR2 FQNEAQ (reference sequence). Unmatched junction bases numbered 13, after V lost 5 bases and J lost 9 bases. CDR3 loop: CASSQNPGTGASSPLHF. The CDR3 region has the DNA TGTGCCAGCAGCCAAAATCCCGGGACAGGGGCGAGTTCACCCCTCCACTTT.

The genes are TRBV2 and TRBJ1-1; D is unresolved. The CDR3 totals 15 residues. The germline gives CDR1 SNHLY, CDR2 FYNNEI. V lost 7 bases and J 6 bases, leaving 21 bases between the germline ends. The CDR3 reads CASTEAIGPYAEAFF. In DNA form, the CDR3 reads TGTGCCAGCACCGAAGCGATCGGACCCTACGCTGAAGCTTTCTTT.

This clone was seen only a few times. The genes are TRBV21-1 and TRBJ1-5; TRBD1 was called by the table and not checked on the DNA. TRBV21-1 is shown as a pseudogene. The CDR3 length is 15 residues. The CDR3 loop is CASSTGDRCYQPQHF. CDR3 nucleotides: TGTGCCAGCAGCACAGGGGACAGGTGCTATCAGCCCCAGCATTTT.

CDR3 protein: CASSASPGTGLGANVLTF. CDR3 DNA: TGTGCCAGTAGTGCCAGTCCCGGGACAGGGTTGGGGGCCAACGTCCTGACTTTC. V is TRBV19 and J is TRBJ2-6; TRBD1 aligns across 9 bases. From germline, CDR1 is LNHDA and CDR2 SQIVND (reference sequence). After removal of 5 bases from V and 4 bases from J, the junction contained 12 bases not matched to a gene. The CDR3 spans 18 residues.